This T cell receptor beta chain is drawn from a study of T-cell reconstitution after alpha-beta-depleted transplantation in children. In this sample, this clonotype turned up a few times. Looked up from germline, CDR1 is MNHNS and CDR2 is SASEGT. V dropped 8 bases and J dropped 1 base, with 15 bases sitting between them. The CDR3 sequence is 14 residues long. During its preparation, the TCRbeta library received unique molecular identifiers. TCRdb fed the PCR reads into MiXCR, producing one record per CDR3 protein. Altogether approximately 390,000 distinct CDR3 sequences are present, approximately 11% being singletons, with the ten largest covering 4.5% to 7%.

The chain joins TRBV6-1 to TRBJ2-7; a weak D match, TRBD1 (6 bases). The sample was PBMCs from the stem cell graft donor, taken from the stem cell graft. The TCR was taken from a human donor who donated a stem cell graft to a child with acute myeloid leukemia. CDR3 sequence reads: CASSGTKNSYEQYV. CDR3 nucleotides: TGTGCCAGCTCCGGGACAAAGAATTCCTACGAGCAGTACGTC.